Following are 21 T cell receptor beta chains from one sample sequenced in a study of cytomegalovirus exposure and HLA in healthy donors (dated by TCRdb to about 2017). Receptor amplification or capture employed the immunoSEQ multiplex PCR assay. The multiplex PCR relied on a mix of 60 forward primers for TCR Vbeta segments and 13 reverse primers for TCR Jbeta segments. TCRdb's version of the immuneACCESS table is confined to in-frame rearrangements and falls short of the full clone set. An unresolved V gene accounts for under half of the shortfall where checked; the remainder is of unknown origin. This sample has 150,000 to 250,000 clones in its table, and roughly 78% of those were observed once. The ten largest clonotypes hold over 1.5% of the sample. The sample comprised PBMCs. These receptors came from a girl between 5 and 17 years old in good health and CMV-seropositive.

This clone was seen a handful of times. The V and J genes are TRBV10-2 and TRBJ1-6; TRBD1 is a possible D gene (5 bases). Germline loops: CDR1 WSHSY, CDR2 SAAADI. The CDR3 spans 15 residues. V lost 4 bases, J lost 9 bases, and 16 bases lay in between. The CDR3 is CASSGLQDTGSPLHF. The CDR3 nucleotides are TGCGCCAGCAGTGGGCTACAAGACACAGGTTCACCCCTCCACTTT.

This clone came up a few times. The J gene is TRBJ1-1, the V gene TRBV5-5, with no clear D. V gave up 2 bases and J gave up 7 bases, with 30 bases separating them. The CDR3 is made up of 19 amino acids. CDR1 and CDR2 (germline): SGHKS, YYEKEE (reference sequence). The CDR3 coding sequence is TGTGCCAGCAGCTTCTTGGTTAGGAGGCGATCCCCTCCTACCAATGAAGCTTTCTTT. Translation gives CASSFLVRRRSPPTNEAFF.

This sequence joins TRBV27 and TRBJ2-7, with D possibly being TRBD1 (9 bases). The CDR3 sequence is 20 residues long. CDR1 and CDR2 from the germline V gene are MNHEY and SMNVEV (reference sequence). Trimming removed 7 bases at V and 2 bases at J, with 33 bases between. The CDR3 loop is CASTPSGGTGRFGPTYEQYF. CDR3 nucleotides: TGTGCCAGCACCCCGTCGGGGGGGACAGGGAGGTTCGGGCCCACCTACGAGCAGTACTTC.

This clone was seen only a few times. V usage is TRBV6-5 and J usage is TRBJ1-5; unclear D gene. CDR3 size: 13 residues. CDR1 and CDR2 from the germline V gene are MNHEY and SVGAGI. V lost 6 bases to trimming and J lost 14 bases, with 20 bases between them. CDR3 nucleotide sequence: TGTGCCAGCAGACTTGCCGGAAGTGGTACAGAGCATTTT. Encoded protein: CASRLAGSGTEHF.

The rearrangement joins TRBV7-9 to TRBJ1-4; no definite D call. The CDR3 runs to 13 residues. The germline V gene has CDR1 SEHNR and CDR2 FQNEAQ (reference sequence). Trimming removed 4 bases from V and 7 bases from J, with 10 bases in between. For the CDR3, the DNA is TGTGCCAGCAGCTCCGCCGGAGGTGAAAAACTGTTTTTT. This encodes CASSSAGGEKLFF.

About this clone itself: Other DNA sequences in the same sample also yield this CDR3. This rearrangement joins TRBV4-3 to TRBJ2-3; no firm D call. The CDR3 sequence is 15 residues long. Germline values: CDR1 LGHNA, CDR2 YSLEER. Trimming left V 1 base short and J 0 bases short, with 8 bases between. The CDR3 region is CASSQAGSSTDTQYF. The CDR3 DNA reads TGCGCCAGCAGCCAAGCAGGCAGTAGCACAGATACGCAGTATTTT.

This clone was observed a handful of times. V gene TRBV10-3 combines with J gene TRBJ1-1; 9 bases match TRBD1. CDR3 length: 14 residues. Trimming cost V 6 bases and J 5 bases; bases outside gene matches: 7. The germline CDR1 and CDR2 sequences are ENHRY and SYGVKD. This CDR3 reads CAISSGTGQTEAFF. CDR3 DNA sequence: TGTGCCATCAGCTCCGGGACAGGGCAGACTGAAGCTTTCTTT.

The rearrangement links TRBV5-1 to TRBJ1-6, with a possible D match to TRBD1 (6 bases). The CDR3 spans 14 residues. V lost 4 bases, J lost 7 bases, and 12 bases lay in between. Germline V gene sequence: CDR1 SGHRS, CDR2 YFSETQ. The CDR3 loop is CASSDGQLNSPLHF. CDR3 in DNA: TGCGCCAGCAGCGACGGACAGCTCAATTCACCCCTCCACTTT.

The chain has TRBV7-8 and TRBJ2-3; tentative D call: TRBD2 (5 bases). Between the trimmed V and J ends, which lost 5 bases and 2 bases, there was a span of 20 bases. Germline V CDR1 and CDR2: SGHVS, FQNEAQ. This CDR3 region has 17 residues. The CDR3 DNA follows: TGTGCCAGCAGCCCCGAGGGCTGGGGAACCCTCACAGATACGCAGTATTTT. As protein: CASSPEGWGTLTDTQYF.

The chain joins TRBV27 to TRBJ2-3; D possibly corresponds to TRBD2 (6 bases). The CDR3 loop spans 16 amino acids. Trimming cost V 4 bases and J 1 base, with 15 bases left between them. Germline values: CDR1 MNHEY, CDR2 SMNVEV (reference sequence). The CDR3 DNA is TGTGCCAGCAGTTCTGAGCGGGCCCTGGGCACAGATACGCAGTATTTT. Protein: CASSSERALGTDTQYF.

In this sample, this clone turned up once. The CDR3 spells CASSLGAYLAGAVYNEQFF. CDR3 bases: TGTGCCAGCAGCTTAGGGGCCTACCTAGCGGGGGCCGTATACAATGAGCAGTTCTTC. The chain links TRBV11-3 to TRBJ2-1, with TRBD2 matching 10 bases. This CDR3 comprises 19 residues. The V gene end was trimmed by 1 base and the J gene end by 4 bases; junction bases not matched to a gene: 13. CDR1 and CDR2 from the germline V gene are SGHNT and YENEEA.

This clone was detected a few times. V gene TRBV5-6 combines with J gene TRBJ2-7, with 8 positions matching TRBD1. This CDR3 spans 14 amino acids. With 3 bases clipped from V and 2 bases from J, the junction kept 4 bases outside the gene matches. Germline V gene data show CDR1 as SGHDT and CDR2 as YYEEEE. CDR3 DNA: TGTGCCAGCAGCTGGGGACAGGAGACCTACGAGCAGTACTTC. Amino acids: CASSWGQETYEQYF.

The J gene is TRBJ1-2, the V gene TRBV9; no definite D call. V was pared by 0 bases and J by 5 bases, with 11 bases between. CDR1 is SGDLS, CDR2 YYNGEE, per germline. This CDR3 comprises 14 residues. CDR3 region: CASSVEADDYGYTF. The CDR3, as DNA: TGTGCCAGCAGCGTAGAAGCGGACGATTATGGCTACACCTTC.

This chain joins TRBV9 and TRBJ1-6, with TRBD1 as a possible D gene (5 bases). There are 13 residues in the CDR3. Trimming pared 4 bases from V and 5 bases from J, leaving 7 bases between. CDR1 is SGDLS, CDR2 YYNGEE, per germline. The CDR3 sequence is CASSLQDNSPLHF. The DNA for the CDR3 is TGTGCCAGCAGCTTACAGGATAATTCACCCCTCCACTTT.

V gene TRBV5-6 combines with J gene TRBJ2-1; D might be TRBD2 (6 bases). CDR1 is SGHDT and CDR2 is YYEEEE in the germline V gene. V shed 0 bases and J shed 4 bases, with 20 bases lying between them. The CDR3 extends over 18 amino acids. As DNA, the CDR3 is TGTGCCAGCAGCTTGGGATCCATTGGGCGGGGTGCATACAATGAGCAGTTCTTC. It yields the protein CASSLGSIGRGAYNEQFF.

The rearrangement uses TRBV25-1 and TRBJ2-2; D possibly corresponds to TRBD1 (5 bases). The CDR3 runs to 14 residues. Deletions cut 5 bases from V and 0 bases from J, with 7 bases between. Germline CDR1 is MGHDK and CDR2 is SYGVNS. This chain's CDR3 is CASSKGTNTGELFF. CDR3 sequence (DNA): TGTGCCAGCAGTAAGGGGACGAACACCGGGGAGCTGTTTTTT.

V is TRBV11-2 and J is TRBJ1-1; a weak D match, TRBD1 (5 bases). Trimming took 0 bases from V and 10 from J, leaving 15 bases between them. The CDR3 extends over 14 amino acids. Germline V lookup: CDR1 SGHAT, CDR2 FQNNGV. Written as DNA, the CDR3 is TGTGCCAGCAGCTTAGATGCGGGGCAAACAAGAGCTTTCTTT. Encoded protein: CASSLDAGQTRAFF.

The genes are TRBV28 and TRBJ2-1; 7 bases fit TRBD2. CDR3 length: 15 amino acids. V lost 3 bases and J lost 8; bases outside the gene matches: 10. The germline CDR1 and CDR2 sequences are MDHEN and SYDVKM. CDR3 sequence reads: CASSFAGEGYDEQFF. The CDR3 bases are TGTGCCAGCAGTTTTGCGGGGGAGGGGTACGATGAGCAGTTCTTC.

To note about this clone: Germline is not matched at one junction end, which may reflect a read error. V usage is TRBV9 and J usage is TRBJ2-3, with 8 positions matching TRBD2. The germline V gene encodes CDR1 SGDLS and CDR2 YYNGEE. This CDR3 comprises 17 residues. DNA of the CDR3: TGTGCCAGCACCGTAGACCCGGGGGGACTAGGAACAGATACGCAGTATTTT. Translated: CASTVDPGGLGTDTQYF.

The J gene is TRBJ2-5, the V gene TRBV5-6; possibly TRBD2 for D (6 bases). The ends were cut back, 4 bases at V and 5 bases at J, with 12 bases in the middle. Germline V lookup: CDR1 SGHDT, CDR2 YYEEEE. This CDR3 spans 13 amino acids. Here the CDR3 DNA reads TGTGCCAGCAGCCCGCCGGGGAGGGAGACCCAGTACTTC. It encodes CASSPPGRETQYF.

CDR3 region: CASSYRTGAGYTF. In DNA form, the CDR3 reads TGTGCCAGCAGTTACAGGACAGGGGCTGGCTACACCTTC. This rearrangement joins TRBV6-5 to TRBJ1-2; TRBD1 matches at 9 bases. The CDR3 covers 13 residues. V lost 2 bases to trimming and J lost 7 bases; unmatched junction nucleotides: 2. The V gene's germline CDR1 is MNHEY and CDR2 SVGAGI.